These 28 T cell receptor beta chains share one sample of origin, sequenced in a study of T-cell memory formation after mild COVID-19. TCRdb reanalysed the 5' RACE reads using MiXCR and keeps one entry per CDR3 protein. The sample has some 600,000 distinct CDR3 sequences; approximately 15% are singletons. Sequencing was carried out using PBMCs or a T cell subset sorted from them (not recorded which). These receptors originate from an adult woman who had mild COVID-19 (a few samples of this study predate the infection). Cell type and time point are not known.

The chain is built from TRBV10-3 and TRBJ2-7; 9 nucleotides agree with TRBD1. The CDR3 covers 13 residues. The ends lost 6 bases at V and 5 bases at J; junction bases unmatched: 5. The germline CDR1 and CDR2 sequences are ENHRY and SYGVKD. Here the CDR3 reads CAIRGTGMHEQYF. The CDR3 DNA reads TGTGCCATCAGGGGGACAGGGATGCACGAGCAGTACTTC.

This sequence joins TRBV3-1 and TRBJ2-7; D uncertain. Between the trimmed V and J ends, which lost 5 bases and 7 bases, there was a span of 18 bases. CDR3 length: 14 residues. Germline assignment: CDR1 LGHDT and CDR2 YNNKEL (reference sequence). The CDR3 DNA reads TGTGCCAGCAGCACAAGGGCCATATCGTGGGAGCAGTACTTC. Translating gives CASSTRAISWEQYF.

Written as DNA, the CDR3 is TGTGCCTGGAAGAACAGGGGAATAGCTTTCTTT. It specifies CAWKNRGIAFF. The rearrangement joins TRBV30 to TRBJ1-1; TRBD1 aligns across 7 bases. There are 11 residues in the CDR3. V shed 4 bases, J shed 10 bases, and the junction held 6 bases outside the gene matches. Germline values: CDR1 GTSNPN, CDR2 SVGIG (reference sequence).

This clonotype was recorded a few times. V is TRBV5-1 and J is TRBJ2-1, with 7 nucleotides matching TRBD2. Germline CDR1 SGHRS, CDR2 YFSETQ. V was pared by 6 bases and J by 4 bases, with 10 bases of the junction left unmatched. The CDR3 has 15 residues. For the CDR3, the DNA is TGCGCCAGCATTGGGGACGGGGGGTCTTACAATGAGCAGTTCTTC. This gives the protein CASIGDGGSYNEQFF.

The CDR3: CASSQDLGAANEKLFF. CDR3 nucleotide sequence: TGCGCCAGCAGCCAAGATCTGGGGGCGGCTAATGAAAAACTGTTTTTT. This chain joins TRBV4-1 and TRBJ1-4, with TRBD1 as a possible D gene (6 bases). Germline CDR1 MGHRA, CDR2 YSYEKL. Between the trimmed V and J ends, which lost 0 bases and 3 bases, there was a span of 11 bases. The CDR3 contains 16 residues.

The J gene is TRBJ2-3, the V gene TRBV12-3 or TRBV12-4; D unresolved. This CDR3 has 15 amino acids. Trimming pared 7 bases from V and 2 bases from J, leaving 16 bases between. The CDR3 DNA reads as TGTGCCAGCACCGCAAAGGGCATCCTCACAGATACGCAGTATTTT. The encoded protein is CASTAKGILTDTQYF.

This clonotype has just a few counts. The chain links TRBV7-2 to TRBJ2-5, with D perhaps matching TRBD2 (6 bases). The CDR3 has 14 amino acids. V shed 3 bases and J shed 6 bases, with 14 bases lying between them. Germline V gives CDR1 SGHTA, CDR2 FQGNSA. DNA for the CDR3: TGTGCCAGCAGCTTCCCCGGGAGCAGACAGACCCAGTACTTC. Protein product: CASSFPGSRQTQYF.

The genes are TRBV11-3 and TRBJ2-2; 7 bases line up with TRBD2. The CDR3 contains 13 residues. The ends lost 5 bases at V and 3 bases at J; junction bases unmatched: 0. CDR1 is SGHNT and CDR2 is YENEEA in the germline V gene. The CDR3 loop reads CASSREDTGELFF. The CDR3 DNA is TGTGCCAGCAGCCGGGAGGACACCGGGGAGCTGTTTTTT.

This chain links TRBV6-6 with TRBJ1-4, with 7 nucleotides matching TRBD1. The CDR3 runs to 16 residues. Germline V gene lookup returns CDR1 MNHNY and CDR2 SVGAGI (reference sequence). V gave up 5 bases and J gave up 3 bases; unmatched junction bases: 9. CDR3 sequence: CASSQRGQAPNEKLFF. CDR3 bases: TGTGCCAGCAGTCAGAGAGGACAGGCCCCTAATGAAAAACTGTTTTTT.

The rearrangement uses TRBV12-3 or TRBV12-4 and TRBJ2-1; tentative D call: TRBD2 (6 bases). V was shortened by 5 bases and J by 10 bases, with 15 bases between the two germline ends. The CDR3 covers 13 residues. The CDR3 coding sequence is TGTGCCAGCAGTCCCTGGAGGGCCTCGGAGCAGTTCTTC. This codes for CASSPWRASEQFF.

The chain combines TRBV5-1 with TRBJ2-5; no definite D call. Trimming shortened V by 4 bases and J by 0 bases, and 7 bases separated the two germline ends. The CDR3 contains 13 residues. Germline lookup yields CDR1 SGHRS and CDR2 YFSETQ. The CDR3 loop reads CASSAPNQETQYF. The CDR3 DNA reads TGCGCCAGCAGCGCCCCCAACCAAGAGACCCAGTACTTC. Filled out from reference TRBV5-1 and TRBJ2-5, the complete variable domain reads KAGVTQTPRYLIKTRGQQVTLSCSPISGHRSVSWYQQTPGQGLQFLFEYFSETQRNKGNFPGRFSGRQFSNSRSEMNVSTLELGDSALYLCASSAPNQETQYFGPGTRLLVL.

This clonotype turned up a few times. The rearrangement links TRBV19 to TRBJ1-2, with D unresolved. V gave up 5 bases and J gave up 6 bases, with 7 bases separating them. The V gene's germline CDR1 is LNHDA and CDR2 SQIVND (reference sequence). The CDR3 sequence is 11 residues long. The CDR3 DNA follows: TGTGCCAGTAGTCGGGCCAATGGCTACACCTTC. Residues: CASSRANGYTF.

Many counts were recorded for this clonotype. The rearrangement links TRBV12-3 or TRBV12-4 to TRBJ2-5, with 10 bases lining up with TRBD2. V gave up 5 bases and J gave up 1 base; unmatched junction bases: 10. There are 17 residues in the CDR3. CDR3 sequence reads: CASSTLLAGILQETQYF. CDR3 coding DNA: TGTGCCAGCAGTACCCTACTAGCGGGGATACTCCAAGAGACCCAGTACTTC.

This chain connects TRBV20-1 to TRBJ1-1; TRBD1 is a possible D gene (6 bases). The CDR3 covers 15 residues. From germline, CDR1 is DFQATT and CDR2 SNEGSKA (reference sequence). Trimming cost V 3 bases and J 9 bases, with 23 bases left between them. DNA of the CDR3: TGCAGTGCTAGTCCCAGGACAGCGGGGCCGCTGAAAGCTTTCTTT. Its protein is CSASPRTAGPLKAFF.

The chain uses TRBV30 and TRBJ2-7; the D is unclear. The V end lost 5 bases, the J end lost 4 bases, and 9 bases lay between the germline ends. Per the germline V gene, CDR1 is GTSNPN and CDR2 is SVGIG (reference sequence). This CDR3 region has 11 residues. CDR3: CAWAGPYEQYF. CDR3 sequence (DNA): TGTGCCTGGGCCGGGCCTTACGAGCAGTACTTC.

The chain is built from TRBV12-3 or TRBV12-4 and TRBJ2-4; perhaps TRBD1 as D (5 bases). The CDR3 sequence is 16 residues long. V was pared by 5 bases and J by 0 bases, with 14 bases between. This CDR3 reads CASSQQDFQAKNIQYF. CDR3 DNA sequence: TGTGCCAGCAGTCAACAGGATTTCCAAGCCAAAAACATTCAGTACTTC.

This clonotype has a handful of counts. This chain links TRBV12-3 or TRBV12-4 with TRBJ2-1, with 9 positions matching TRBD2. After removal of 5 bases from V and 3 bases from J, the junction contained 8 bases not matched to a gene. This CDR3 contains 16 residues. CDR3 loop: CASSGTGTSNYNEQFF. CDR3 DNA: TGTGCCAGCAGTGGGACCGGGACTAGCAACTACAATGAGCAGTTCTTC.

This clonotype turned up a few times. J is TRBJ1-1 and V is TRBV25-1; the D gene is possibly TRBD1 (5 bases). Germline CDR1 and CDR2: MGHDK and SYGVNS. The CDR3 is 14 residues long. The V gene lost 7 bases and the J gene lost 5 bases, with 17 bases spanning the gap. Written as DNA, the CDR3 is TGTGCCAGCATAGGTGCAGGGACTGAGACTGAAGCTTTCTTT. Its translation is CASIGAGTETEAFF.

V gene TRBV12-3 or TRBV12-4 combines with J gene TRBJ2-5; TRBD2 matches 10 bases. This CDR3 region has 17 residues. V was pared by 4 bases and J by 7 bases, with 15 bases of the junction left unmatched. The CDR3 sequence: CASSSWASGGPMGTQYF. CDR3 nucleotides: TGTGCCAGCAGTTCATGGGCTAGCGGGGGCCCGATGGGGACCCAGTACTTC.

This clonotype has at least ten counts. This chain uses TRBV24-1 with TRBJ1-2; D possibly corresponds to TRBD1 (6 bases). Trimming left V 1 base short and J 2 bases short, with 7 bases between. This CDR3 spans 14 amino acids. CDR1 and CDR2 (germline): KGHDR, SFDVKD. CDR3 bases: TGTGCCACCAGTGATTTCGACAGGAACTATGGCTACACCTTC. Amino acid sequence: CATSDFDRNYGYTF.

This clonotype was observed many times. This chain uses TRBV19 with TRBJ2-3; D unclear. Between the trimmed V and J ends, which lost 6 bases and 1 base, there was a span of 8 bases. Germline V gene lookup returns CDR1 LNHDA and CDR2 SQIVND (reference sequence). CDR3 length: 13 amino acids. The DNA of the CDR3 is TGTGCCAGTAGCGGTTTTCGCACAGATACGCAGTATTTT. Amino acid sequence: CASSGFRTDTQYF.

This chain links TRBV12-3 or TRBV12-4 with TRBJ1-2; no definite D call. The CDR3 is 15 residues long. With 2 bases removed from V and 0 bases from J, the gap between germline ends came to 10 bases. The CDR3 loop reads CASSLLAQTNYGYTF. The DNA of the CDR3 is TGTGCCAGCAGTTTATTAGCACAGACTAACTATGGCTACACCTTC.

V usage is TRBV16 and J usage is TRBJ1-1; possible D gene TRBD1, 6 bases. Germline V gene sequence: CDR1 KGHSY, CDR2 FQNENV. V gave up 0 bases and J gave up 10 bases, with 18 bases separating them. This CDR3 contains 15 residues. The CDR3 here is CASSQSGNRDVVAFF. The CDR3 nucleotides read TGTGCCAGCAGCCAATCGGGCAACAGGGACGTTGTAGCTTTCTTT.

The rearrangement links TRBV30 to TRBJ2-7, with D perhaps TRBD2 (5 bases). The CDR3 has 16 residues. CDR1 is GTSNPN and CDR2 is SVGIG in the germline V gene (reference sequence). The V and J ends lost 0 bases and 0 bases respectively, with 15 bases between them. This CDR3 reads CAWSVLRAAYSYEQYF. The CDR3 DNA sequence: TGTGCCTGGAGTGTACTGCGGGCAGCCTACTCCTACGAGCAGTACTTC.

This clonotype occurred many times. The chain is built from TRBV24-1 and TRBJ2-1; D perhaps matches TRBD2 (6 bases). Germline V gives CDR1 KGHDR, CDR2 SFDVKD. Trimming removed 4 bases at V and 9 bases at J, with 12 bases between. This CDR3 has 13 residues. The CDR3 loop is CATSDGGRGEQFF. CDR3 DNA sequence: TGTGCCACCAGTGACGGGGGACGCGGTGAGCAGTTCTTC.

This sequence joins TRBV5-1 and TRBJ1-1; D unclear. CDR3 size: 15 residues. Trimming took 2 bases from V and 0 from J, leaving 11 bases between them. CDR1 SGHRS and CDR2 YFSETQ come from the germline V gene. The CDR3 region has the DNA TGCGCCAGCAGCTTATCGACCGCTATGAACACTGAAGCTTTCTTT. Amino acids: CASSLSTAMNTEAFF.

This clonotype appeared many times. The gene calls are TRBV6-6 and TRBJ2-1; D is undetermined. Germline V gene data show CDR1 as MNHNY and CDR2 as SVGAGI (reference sequence). This CDR3 is built from 11 residues. Trimming removed 10 bases at V and 5 bases at J, with 9 bases between. CDR3 nucleotides: TGTGCCACCTCTAGAAACAATGAGCAGTTCTTC. It translates to CATSRNNEQFF.

This clonotype was counted a few times. V usage is TRBV12-3 or TRBV12-4 and J usage is TRBJ2-5; 7 bases agree with TRBD1. This CDR3 has 15 residues. Trimming took 4 bases from V and 3 from J; bases not matched to a gene: 8. This CDR3 reads CASSSPGTAEETQYF. Here the CDR3 DNA reads TGTGCCAGCAGTTCCCCCGGGACAGCAGAAGAGACCCAGTACTTC.